This TCR beta chain was captured in a study of blood T cells in healthy people across ages. Overall study results and limits: Aged donors had fewer naive CD4+ cells and lower diversity than long-lived donors.

Sample-barcoded 5' priming and a J-beta primer mix drove a second PCR of about 6 to 12 cycles. Every sample gave at least 3 million paired-end reads containing CDR3. From the 5' RACE reads, TCRdb called clonotypes with MiXCR, one entry per CDR3 protein. This sample has some 1.7 million distinct CDR3 sequences, with roughly 27% found just once. The V gene's germline CDR1 is KGHSH and CDR2 LQKENI. V shed 4 bases and J shed 1 base, with 10 bases lying between them. This CDR3 region has 14 residues. This clonotype was seen more than once but under ten times. Antigen specificity is unknown. The TCR sequence derives from a woman in her thirties in good health. V is TRBV18 and J is TRBJ1-1; D might be TRBD1 (5 bases). The specimen was blood. CDR3 nucleotides: TGTGCCAGCTCACGGAGGGACGGGAACACTGAAGCTTTCTTT. It yields the protein CASSRRDGNTEAFF.